Listed here are 29 T cell receptor beta chains from one sample, sequenced in a study of blood T cells in healthy people across ages. The second PCR ran roughly 7 to 11 cycles with a sample-barcoded 5' primer and J-beta primers. TCRdb recomputed calls from the 5' RACE reads with MiXCR, one row per CDR3 protein. The top ten hold more than 8.5% of the sample, which has 750,000 to 950,000 distinct CDR3 sequences, under 35% seen once. The data were also submitted as part of a second study, on T cells of mothers and their children.

The source material was blood. The receptors originated from a woman in her thirties or forties in good health.

The gene calls are TRBV19 and TRBJ2-7; D perhaps matches TRBD1 (6 bases). Trimming stripped 6 bases from V and 2 bases from J, with 11 bases between. Per the germline V gene, CDR1 is LNHDA and CDR2 is SQIVND (reference sequence). There are 13 residues in the CDR3. CDR3: CASRVRGAYEQYF. CDR3 DNA sequence: TGTGCCAGTAGGGTCAGGGGAGCCTACGAGCAGTACTTC.

Concerning this clonotype: This may arise from a read error, as a much more abundant clone is one base away. The rearrangement joins TRBV29-1 to TRBJ2-4; D is perhaps TRBD1 (5 bases). Trimming shortened V by 7 bases and J by 8 bases, and 15 bases separated the two germline ends. CDR1 is SQVTM and CDR2 is ANQGSEA in the germline V gene. The CDR3 totals 12 residues. The CDR3 is CSAVGTGDIQYF. The CDR3 DNA reads TGCAGCGCCGTTGGTACAGGTGACATTCAGTACTTC.

This clonotype was counted between two and nine times. CDR3 nucleotide sequence: TGTGCCAGCAGTGAACAGTGGGGCACTGAAGCTTTCTTT. It is translated as CASSEQWGTEAFF. V and J are TRBV6-1 and TRBJ1-1; D call uncertain. The V gene lost 2 bases and the J gene lost 4 bases, with 8 bases spanning the gap. Germline loops: CDR1 MNHNS, CDR2 SASEGT. CDR3 size: 13 residues.

This clonotype was counted only a few times. This chain links TRBV5-8 with TRBJ1-4; D remains ambiguous. Trimming shortened V by 2 bases and J by 7 bases, and 12 bases separated the two germline ends. This CDR3 has 14 residues. CDR1 and CDR2 (germline): SGHTS, YDEGEE. The chain's CDR3 is CASSLGFNLEKLFF. As DNA, the CDR3 is TGTGCCAGCAGCTTAGGATTTAACCTTGAAAAACTGTTTTTT.

The chain couples TRBV6-5 to TRBJ2-3, with 7 nucleotides matching TRBD2. CDR1 is MNHEY and CDR2 is SVGAGI in the germline V gene. The J segment lost 3 bases and the V segment lost 5 bases, leaving 5 bases of the junction unmatched. This CDR3 region has 14 residues. The CDR3 bases are TGTGCCAGCAGTCGGGGACTATTTACAGATACGCAGTATTTT. It specifies CASSRGLFTDTQYF.

This clonotype turned up a few times. The rearrangement links TRBV6-2 or TRBV6-3 to TRBJ2-2; no clear D. V lost 2 bases to trimming and J lost 7 bases, with 11 bases between them. The CDR3 sequence is 14 residues long. Germline values: CDR1 MNHEY, CDR2 SVGEGT. This CDR3 is CASSYPLESGELFF. In nucleotides, the CDR3 is TGTGCCAGCAGTTACCCCTTGGAAAGCGGGGAGCTGTTTTTT.

This clonotype has at least ten counts. V usage is TRBV5-1 and J usage is TRBJ2-7; 8 positions match TRBD1. This CDR3 comprises 14 residues. The trim removed 0 bases at V and 6 bases at J, leaving 5 bases unmatched. Germline V gene lookup returns CDR1 SGHRS and CDR2 YFSETQ. The CDR3 reads CASSLGTGTFEQYF. The CDR3 DNA follows: TGCGCCAGCAGCTTGGGGACAGGGACCTTCGAGCAGTACTTC. Supplemented by reference TRBV5-1 and TRBJ2-7, the full variable domain reads KAGVTQTPRYLIKTRGQQVTLSCSPISGHRSVSWYQQTPGQGLQFLFEYFSETQRNKGNFPGRFSGRQFSNSRSEMNVSTLELGDSALYLCASSLGTGTFEQYFGPGTRLTVT.

This clonotype was detected many times. The DNA for the CDR3 is TGTGCCAGCAGCTGGGCCAGTCTTTACAATGAGCAGTTCTTC. Amino acids: CASSWASLYNEQFF. The chain combines TRBV5-4 with TRBJ2-1; no clear D. This CDR3 is built from 14 residues. V gave up 3 bases and J gave up 4 bases, with 11 bases separating them. Per germline, CDR1 SGHNT and CDR2 YYREEE (reference sequence).

Details on this clonotype: One end of the junction fails to match germline, which may point to a read error. The chain uses TRBV7-3 and TRBJ2-3, with D possibly matching TRBD1 (6 bases). This CDR3 region has 13 residues. Germline values: CDR1 SGHTA, CDR2 FQGTGA. The CDR3 sequence: CTSSFKGVDTQYF. Here the CDR3 DNA reads TGTACCAGCAGCTTTAAGGGGGTAGATACGCAGTATTTT. Variable domain in full (rest from reference TRBV7-3 and TRBJ2-3): GAGVSQTPSNKVTEKGKYVELRCDPISGHTALYWYRQSLGQGPEFLIYFQGTGAADDSGLPNDRFFAVRPEGSVSTLKIQRTERGDSAVYLCTSSFKGVDTQYFGPGTRLTVL.

CDR3 in amino acids: CASTRMGQGAGEKLFF. CDR3 DNA sequence: TGTGCCAGCACCAGGATGGGCCAGGGGGCAGGAGAAAAACTGTTTTTT. The chain combines TRBV5-5 with TRBJ1-4; 8 bases align to TRBD1. The CDR3 sequence is 16 residues long. Trimming took 6 bases from V and 8 from J; bases not matched to a gene: 15. Germline V lookup: CDR1 SGHKS, CDR2 YYEKEE (reference sequence).

About this clonotype itself: A much larger clone differs from this one at a single base, so this may be a read error. V usage is TRBV28 and J usage is TRBJ2-7; unclear D gene. The V end lost 7 bases, the J end lost 0 bases, and 10 bases lay between the germline ends. The CDR3 totals 13 residues. The V gene's germline CDR1 is MDHEN and CDR2 SYDVKM. Here the CDR3 DNA reads TGTGCCAGCACTAATAGCTACTCCTACGAGCAGTACTTC. As protein: CASTNSYSYEQYF.

The genes are TRBV7-3 and TRBJ1-2, with 7 positions matching TRBD1. V lost 5 bases and J lost 7; bases outside the gene matches: 16. The CDR3 has 16 amino acids. Germline V gene lookup returns CDR1 SGHTA and CDR2 FQGTGA. The CDR3: CASSPSQQGPFRGYTF. In DNA, the CDR3 is TGTGCCAGCAGCCCGAGCCAACAGGGGCCCTTTCGTGGCTACACCTTC.

This clonotype was recorded once. This may be a read error, as it is one base from a much larger clone. V gene TRBV20-1 combines with J gene TRBJ2-7; 11 nucleotides match TRBD1. In germline, CDR1 is DFQATT, CDR2 SNEGSKA (reference sequence). There are 15 residues in the CDR3. CDR3 sequence: CSTAGTGGAAYGQYF. CDR3 coding DNA: TGCAGTACTGCCGGGACAGGGGGTGCAGCCTACGGGCAGTACTTC.

This clonotype showed up just a few times. This chain joins TRBV28 and TRBJ2-2; 7 bases agree with TRBD1. Germline values: CDR1 MDHEN, CDR2 SYDVKM. J was trimmed by 4 bases and V by 6 bases; bases with no gene match: 8. CDR3 size: 15 residues. CDR3 nucleotides: TGTGCCAGCAGCCCCGGGACAGCCAGCACCGGGGAGCTGTTTTTT. Amino acid sequence: CASSPGTASTGELFF.

The J gene is TRBJ2-5, the V gene TRBV6-1; TRBD1 matches at 9 bases. With 7 bases clipped from V and 2 bases from J, the junction kept 14 bases outside the gene matches. This CDR3 has 17 residues. CDR1 is MNHNS and CDR2 is SASEGT in the germline V gene. CDR3 nucleotide sequence: TGTGCCAGCAATCTCCCCCCCGGACAGGGGTTGCAAGAGACCCAGTACTTC. Translation gives CASNLPPGQGLQETQYF.

This clonotype was counted many times. The V and J genes are TRBV20-1 and TRBJ2-7; no reliable D call. Between the trimmed V and J ends, which lost 0 bases and 5 bases, there was a span of 5 bases. CDR3 length equals 11 residues. The germline V gene has CDR1 DFQATT and CDR2 SNEGSKA (reference sequence). Here the CDR3 reads CSAREQHEQYF. Written as DNA, the CDR3 is TGCAGTGCTAGAGAACAGCACGAGCAGTACTTC.

To note about this clonotype: A much larger clone lies one base from this, so it may be a read error. The genes are TRBV5-1 and TRBJ1-1, with a possible D match to TRBD1 (5 bases). Germline loops: CDR1 SGHRS, CDR2 YFSETQ. The CDR3 loop spans 15 amino acids. In DNA, the CDR3 is TGCGCCAGCAACTTGGGGCAGGTCATGAACACTGAAGCTTTCTTT. Translating it yields CASNLGQVMNTEAFF.

This chain links TRBV6-5 with TRBJ1-1; 7 positions agree with TRBD1. The V segment lost 6 bases and the J segment 3 bases; nucleotides outside the gene matches: 10. Germline CDR1 MNHEY, CDR2 SVGAGI. There are 15 residues in the CDR3. In DNA form, the CDR3 reads TGTGCCAGCAGAAAACCGACAGGGAAAGACACTGAAGCTTTCTTT. It specifies CASRKPTGKDTEAFF.

This clonotype appeared once. The gene calls are TRBV11-3 and TRBJ1-1; D might be TRBD1 (5 bases). Per the germline V gene, CDR1 is SGHNT and CDR2 is YENEEA. This CDR3 has 17 amino acids. V was clipped by 1 base and J by 5 bases, with 20 bases between them. The CDR3 DNA reads TGTGCCAGCAGCTTAGGGGGCTGGGGCAGGGTAGAGACTGAAGCTTTCTTT. It specifies CASSLGGWGRVETEAFF.

The sample holds many counts of this clonotype. V is TRBV7-2 and J is TRBJ2-1; D remains ambiguous. The V end lost 5 bases, the J end lost 3 bases, and 5 bases lay between the germline ends. Germline V gene lookup returns CDR1 SGHTA and CDR2 FQGNSA. The CDR3 spans 12 residues. The CDR3, as DNA: TGTGCCAGCAGCCGTATCTACAATGAGCAGTTCTTC. Protein: CASSRIYNEQFF.

There are many counts of this clonotype. The chain carries TRBV28 and TRBJ2-5; 7 bases match TRBD1. The V gene end was trimmed by 6 bases and the J gene end by 2 bases; junction bases not matched to a gene: 12. CDR1 MDHEN and CDR2 SYDVKM come from the germline V gene. This CDR3 comprises 16 residues. The CDR3 spells CASRPGGRGRQETQYF. The CDR3 nucleotides read TGTGCCAGCAGACCAGGAGGAAGGGGGCGGCAAGAGACCCAGTACTTC.

The chain joins TRBV15 to TRBJ2-5; D uncertain. Germline V gene lookup returns CDR1 LNHNV and CDR2 YYDKDF (reference sequence). The CDR3 extends over 15 amino acids. Between the trimmed V and J ends, which lost 1 base and 2 bases, there was a span of 11 bases. The CDR3 coding sequence is TGTGCCACCAGCAGAGTTGGCGGACCTCAAGAGACCCAGTACTTC. It specifies CATSRVGGPQETQYF. Variable domain in full (rest from reference TRBV15 and TRBJ2-5): DAMVIQNPRYQVTQFGKPVTLSCSQTLNHNVMYWYQQKSSQAPKLLFHYYDKDFNNEADTPDNFQSRRPNTSFCFLDIRSPGLGDTAMYLCATSRVGGPQETQYFGPGTRLLVL.

The chain joins TRBV7-9 to TRBJ2-1; a possible D gene is TRBD1 (9 bases). V dropped 1 base and J dropped 7 bases, with 20 bases sitting between them. The V gene's germline CDR1 is SEHNR and CDR2 FQNEAQ (reference sequence). The CDR3 runs 17 residues. In DNA, the CDR3 is TGTGCCAGCAGCTTAGGAGGCGGGGGGACAGGGAATAATGAGCAGTTCTTC. It is translated as CASSLGGGGTGNNEQFF.

The chain uses TRBV5-1 and TRBJ1-1; a possible D gene is TRBD1 (6 bases). Germline loops: CDR1 SGHRS, CDR2 YFSETQ. The ends were cut back, 0 bases at V and 5 bases at J, with 17 bases in the middle. The CDR3 has 16 amino acids. The CDR3 here is CASSLDYVGQTTEAFF. The CDR3 bases are TGCGCCAGCAGCTTGGATTACGTAGGACAGACTACTGAAGCTTTCTTT.

CDR3 nucleotides: TGCAGCGTGTGCGAGGGGTCAACCTTGAACACTGAAGCTTTCTTT. Its translation is CSVCEGSTLNTEAFF. The chain couples TRBV29-1 to TRBJ1-1; possibly TRBD1 for D (5 bases). The CDR3 loop spans 15 amino acids. The V end was cut by 6 bases, the J end by 0 bases, with 17 bases between. The germline V gene encodes CDR1 SQVTM and CDR2 ANQGSEA.

This clonotype came up a few times. The chain carries TRBV20-1 and TRBJ1-1, with D perhaps TRBD1 (6 bases). V lost 2 bases, J lost 8 bases, and 15 bases lay in between. Germline CDR1 reads DFQATT; CDR2 reads SNEGSKA (reference sequence). The CDR3 totals 13 residues. CDR3 sequence (DNA): TGCAGTGCTAGATCCATCTTGGACAGAGAAGCTTTCTTT. Translating it yields CSARSILDREAFF.

The sample holds a few counts of this clonotype. The genes are TRBV3-1 and TRBJ2-7, with D possibly matching TRBD2 (6 bases). V was pared by 4 bases and J by 1 base, with 23 bases between. The germline V gene has CDR1 LGHDT and CDR2 YNNKEL (reference sequence). CDR3 length: 18 amino acids. The CDR3 sequence: CASSPYGRSVGNSYEQYF. The CDR3 DNA reads as TGTGCCAGCAGCCCCTATGGGAGGAGCGTCGGGAATTCCTACGAGCAGTACTTC.

This chain connects TRBV5-1 to TRBJ1-4; no reliable D call. The germline gives CDR1 SGHRS, CDR2 YFSETQ. The CDR3 runs to 13 residues. Trimming removed 4 bases at V and 0 bases at J, with 4 bases between. The CDR3 loop is CASSLATNEKLFF. CDR3 in DNA: TGCGCCAGCAGCCTCGCAACTAATGAAAAACTGTTTTTT.

In its sample, this clonotype was seen a few times. The genes are TRBV4-1 and TRBJ1-1, with TRBD1 identical over 8 bases. The CDR3 has 15 residues. The J segment lost 6 bases and the V segment lost 2 bases, leaving 8 bases of the junction unmatched. CDR1 MGHRA and CDR2 YSYEKL come from the germline V gene. The CDR3 loop reads CASSQRQGAIAEAFF. In DNA, the CDR3 is TGCGCCAGCAGCCAACGGCAGGGGGCCATAGCTGAAGCTTTCTTT.